The TCR beta chain under discussion was sequenced for a study of human T cells and chemical hapten exposure. Study background: Recorded diagnoses among the mostly female patients were alopecia areata, totalis or universalis.

In the library, unique molecular identifiers were attached to individual cDNA molecules. As processed by the authors: TCR counts had a median of approximately 96,000 per sample and spanned about 23,224 to 750,000. A single record per CDR3 protein comes from TCRdb applying MiXCR to the RACE reads. Clone size and V and J calls follow TCRdb, not the original study. Found here are about 160,000 distinct CDR3 sequences, 25% to 35% of them singletons; the top ten hold 2.1%. The ends lost 2 bases at V and 6 bases at J; junction bases unmatched: 2. Germline-derived CDR1 and CDR2 are LGHNA and YSLEER. The CDR3 runs 14 residues. Points from the study as a whole: Expanded TCRs clustered into significantly more large CDR3 similarity groups than controls, the analysis revealed.

Documented time point: patch test 3, about 24 weeks after DPC sensitization. The treatment denotes: therapeutic diphenylcyclopropenone sensitization with weekly scalp DPC. About this clonotype: Its antigen is as yet unknown.

The chain recombines TRBV4-3 with TRBJ2-3, with 10 bases fitting TRBD2. The TCR sequence derives from a woman aged 18-35 years with alopecia areata. Some clones in this sample may be carry-over from other donors' samples. Sequencing was performed on whole blood, taken in connection with sensitization to the hapten diphenylcyclopropenone (DPC). CDR3 bases: TGCGCCAGCAGCCAATTAGCGGGAGGTGATACGCAGTATTTT. Translation: CASSQLAGGDTQYF.